This passage covers 15 T cell receptor beta chains from one sample sequenced in a study of PD-1 blockade in classical Hodgkin lymphoma. Each patient experienced a relapse that followed autologous stem cell transplantation, and brentuximab vedotin exposure varied. Using immunoSEQ multiplex PCR, the repertoire was profiled, and TCRdb retains in-frame clones only, with some absent. The sample comprises 15,000 or so clones, roughly 85% of which are singletons, and roughly a fifth rests with the top ten. The specimen comprised peripheral blood mononuclear cells (PBMCs), sampled at baseline. The receptors were gathered from a human donor with classical Hodgkin lymphoma.

The gene calls are TRBV2 and TRBJ2-3; the match to TRBD1 covers 10 bases. Germline V gives CDR1 SNHLY, CDR2 FYNNEI. V dropped 6 bases and J dropped 7; count of bases not matched to a gene: 10. The CDR3 covers 15 residues. CDR3 amino acids: CASSDRGLPIHTQYF. The CDR3 bases are TGTGCCAGCAGCGACAGGGGGCTTCCTATCCATACGCAGTATTTT.

The chain combines TRBV9 with TRBJ2-3, with D perhaps matching TRBD1 (7 bases). The length of the CDR3 is 16 residues. Looked up from germline, CDR1 is SGDLS and CDR2 is YYNGEE. The germline V and J ends were trimmed by 1 base and 3 bases, with 15 bases remaining between them. CDR3 bases: TGTGCCAGCAGCGTAAGGGCGGGACAGACTACAGATACGCAGTATTTT. This translates into CASSVRAGQTTDTQYF.

This clone was observed a handful of times. This rearrangement joins TRBV27 to TRBJ1-5; 7 nucleotides align to TRBD1. The V gene end was trimmed by 8 bases and the J gene end by 2 bases; junction bases not matched to a gene: 6. Germline lookup yields CDR1 MNHEY and CDR2 SMNVEV (reference sequence). The CDR3 is 14 residues long. The CDR3 loop is CASGFQGGNQPQHF. The CDR3 DNA reads as TGTGCCAGCGGATTTCAGGGGGGCAATCAGCCCCAGCATTTT.

This chain connects TRBV7-6 to TRBJ2-2; no firm D call. Germline V gene sequence: CDR1 SGHVS, CDR2 FNYEAQ. V shed 9 bases and J shed 4 bases, with 9 bases lying between them. The CDR3 totals 12 residues. CDR3 sequence: CASAPATGELFF. DNA for the CDR3: TGTGCCAGTGCGCCCGCCACCGGGGAGCTGTTTTTT.

V usage is TRBV9 and J usage is TRBJ2-2; D may be TRBD1 (6 bases). The length of the CDR3 is 15 residues. From germline, CDR1 is SGDLS and CDR2 YYNGEE. V dropped 0 bases and J dropped 5 bases, with 11 bases sitting between them. The DNA of the CDR3 is TGTGCCAGCAGCGTAGAGGGACAAAGGACCGGGGAGCTGTTTTTT. It translates to CASSVEGQRTGELFF.

V gene TRBV29-1 combines with J gene TRBJ2-1; unclear D gene. Trimming stripped 2 bases from V and 3 bases from J, with 5 bases between. In germline, CDR1 is SQVTM, CDR2 ANQGSEA. The CDR3 length is 12 residues. CDR3 DNA sequence: TGCAGCGTTGAAAGGGTCTACAATGAGCAGTTCTTC. Translated: CSVERVYNEQFF.

V usage is TRBV6-5 and J usage is TRBJ2-2, with TRBD2 as a possible D gene (5 bases). The CDR3 totals 14 residues. V shed 7 bases and J shed 6 bases, with 15 bases lying between them. Looked up from germline, CDR1 is MNHEY and CDR2 is SVGAGI. In nucleotides, the CDR3 is TGTGCCAGCACGGTTACTAGTTTTCCCGGGGAGCTGTTTTTT. This codes for CASTVTSFPGELFF.

The rearrangement links TRBV23-1 to TRBJ2-7; 9 bases line up with TRBD1. TRBV23-1 is an ORF for which the function is uncertain. The CDR3 runs to 15 residues. V trimming: 4 bases; J trimming: 0 bases; junction bases outside the gene matches: 4. DNA of the CDR3: TGCGCCAGCAGTCGTCGGACAGGGGCCTCCTACGAGCAGTACTTC. Amino acids: CASSRRTGASYEQYF.

This chain links TRBV2 with TRBJ2-1; no firm D call. The CDR3 covers 15 residues. Germline values: CDR1 SNHLY, CDR2 FYNNEI. V lost 2 bases to trimming and J lost 0 bases, with 8 bases between them. CDR3 in amino acids: CASSEILSSYNEQFF. The CDR3 DNA is TGTGCCAGCAGTGAAATACTGAGCTCCTACAATGAGCAGTTCTTC.

This clone occurred a few times. V is TRBV5-1 and J is TRBJ1-4; D call uncertain. V dropped 0 bases and J dropped 8 bases, with 17 bases sitting between them. Germline-derived CDR1 and CDR2 are SGHRS and YFSETQ. The CDR3 covers 16 residues. CDR3 sequence (DNA): TGCGCCAGCAGCTTGGAACGCGAGGTTGGAGGGGAAAAACTGTTTTTT. It translates to CASSLEREVGGEKLFF.

This clone appeared a single time. The rearrangement uses TRBV7-2 and TRBJ1-5; D gene uncertain. The V end was cut by 1 base, the J end by 7 bases, with 14 bases between. The CDR3 is 15 amino acids. Germline V gives CDR1 SGHTA, CDR2 FQGNSA. The CDR3 loop is CASSLEDGEGQPQHF. CDR3 DNA sequence: TGTGCCAGCAGCTTAGAGGACGGGGAGGGCCAGCCCCAGCATTTT. Combining the CDR3 with reference TRBV7-2 and TRBJ1-5 gives the whole variable domain GAGVSQSPSNKVTEKGKDVELRCDPISGHTALYWYRQSLGQGLEFLIYFQGNSAPDKSGLPSDRFSAERTGGSVSTLTIQRTQQEDSAVYLCASSLEDGEGQPQHFGDGTRLSIL.

CDR3 in DNA: TGTGCCAGCAGACTAACTCGGGGGGGCTCCTACAATGAGCAGTTCTTC. This codes for CASRLTRGGSYNEQFF. The V and J genes are TRBV13 and TRBJ2-1; 8 positions match TRBD2. Germline CDR1 reads PRHDT; CDR2 reads FYEKMQ (reference sequence). CDR3 length: 16 amino acids. With V trimmed by 6 bases and J by 0 bases, 7 bases remained unmatched. Combining the CDR3 with reference TRBV13 and TRBJ2-1 gives the whole variable domain AAGVIQSPRHLIKEKRETATLKCYPIPRHDTVYWYQQGPGQDPQFLISFYEKMQSDKGSIPDRFSAQQFSDYHSELNMSSLELGDSALYFCASRLTRGGSYNEQFFGPGTRLTVL.

The V call is TRBV6-5, the J call TRBJ1-2; D not resolved. Germline CDR1 reads MNHEY; CDR2 reads SVGAGI. The CDR3 is made up of 12 amino acids. V was cut by 3 bases and J by 6 bases, with 8 bases left in between. CDR3 sequence reads: CASSYSTDGYTF. The CDR3 DNA is TGTGCCAGCAGTTATAGTACGGATGGCTACACCTTC.

This sequence joins TRBV7-8 and TRBJ1-2; a possible D gene is TRBD1 (6 bases). Trimming removed 4 bases at V and 4 bases at J, with 25 bases between. This CDR3 has 18 amino acids. Germline lookup yields CDR1 SGHVS and CDR2 FQNEAQ. The CDR3 nucleotides read TGTGCCAGCAGCTCCCGCGGGGGCTTATCCCCAGCCCTCTATGGCTACACCTTC. This translates into CASSSRGGLSPALYGYTF.

The chain combines TRBV15 with TRBJ2-3; TRBD1 matches at 8 bases. Unmatched junction bases numbered 6, after V lost 6 bases and J lost 4 bases. The CDR3 loop spans 14 amino acids. CDR1 and CDR2 (germline): LNHNV, YYDKDF (reference sequence). The CDR3 sequence is CATSNGQGSDTQYF. The CDR3 region has the DNA TGTGCCACCAGTAATGGACAGGGATCAGATACGCAGTATTTT.